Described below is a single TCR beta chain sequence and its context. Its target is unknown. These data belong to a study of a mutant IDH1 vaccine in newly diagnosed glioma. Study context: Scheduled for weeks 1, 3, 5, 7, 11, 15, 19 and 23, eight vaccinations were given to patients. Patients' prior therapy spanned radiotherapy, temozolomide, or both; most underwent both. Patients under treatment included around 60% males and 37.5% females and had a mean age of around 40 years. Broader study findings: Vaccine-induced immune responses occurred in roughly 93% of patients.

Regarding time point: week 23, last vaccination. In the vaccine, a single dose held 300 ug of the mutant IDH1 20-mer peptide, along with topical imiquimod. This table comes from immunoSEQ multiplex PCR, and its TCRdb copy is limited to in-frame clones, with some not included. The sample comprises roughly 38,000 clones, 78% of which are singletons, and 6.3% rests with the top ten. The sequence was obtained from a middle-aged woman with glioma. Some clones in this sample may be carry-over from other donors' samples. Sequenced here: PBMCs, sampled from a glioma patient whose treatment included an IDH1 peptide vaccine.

In nucleotides, the CDR3 is TGTGCCAGCAGGTCCCCGGTCGGTGGCTACACCTTC. Encoded protein: CASRSPVGGYTF. The rearrangement joins TRBV11-2 to TRBJ1-2; D is unresolved. The CDR3 runs to 12 residues. Trimming stripped 6 bases from V and 7 bases from J, with 12 bases between. Germline CDR1 SGHAT, CDR2 FQNNGV.